This T cell receptor beta chain comes out of a study of siplizumab effects on memory and regulatory T cells. Each sample yielded about 10^5 assayed TCR templates. Profiling relied on immunoSEQ multiplex PCR, and the TCRdb table lists in-frame clones only, not all of them. The sample contains 100,000 or so clones, approximately 94% of which appear only once. A remark on this clone: Its antigen is undetermined.

The CDR3 sequence is 16 residues long. V gave up 6 bases and J gave up 0 bases; unmatched junction bases: 10. Germline lookup yields CDR1 LNHDA and CDR2 SQIVND (reference sequence). Study conclusions and caveats: Mappable alloreactive CD4+ clones came from Treg cells 68.8% of the time on average with siplizumab, against roughly 27% in controls. Naive T cells looked more diverse than memory cells and looked like major alloresponse contributors.

V gene TRBV19 combines with J gene TRBJ2-7; 8 nucleotides align to TRBD2. This receptor was taken from a human donor in good health. Source material: non-Treg CD4+ T cells sorted from blood. The CDR3 sequence: CASSTSSGRASYEQYF. Written as DNA, the CDR3 is TGTGCCAGTAGCACCTCAAGCGGGAGAGCCTCCTACGAGCAGTACTTC.